One sample yielded the 26 T cell receptor beta chains listed below, sequenced in a study of T cell responses to AZD1222 COVID-19 vaccine. TCRdb's table, derived via immunoSEQ multiplex PCR, lists solely in-frame clones and lacks some. The sample has 140,000 to 150,000 clones, 80% to 90% seen once. The specimen was peripheral blood, collected on day 0 of AZD1222 vaccination. The receptors here all came from an adult in good health.

This chain joins TRBV5-6 and TRBJ1-2; 8 bases align to TRBD1. This CDR3 has 18 residues. Germline CDR1 reads SGHDT; CDR2 reads YYEEEE. The V segment lost 2 bases and the J segment 0 bases; nucleotides outside the gene matches: 12. The CDR3 region has the DNA TGTGCCAGCAGCTTATGGAGGGTCAGGGGGCAGGCTAACTATGGCTACACCTTC. It yields the protein CASSLWRVRGQANYGYTF.

This chain links TRBV13 with TRBJ2-3; D may be TRBD2 (5 bases). Germline CDR1 is PRHDT and CDR2 is FYEKMQ (reference sequence). CDR3 length equals 15 residues. V shed 5 bases and J shed 1 base, with 13 bases lying between them. The chain's CDR3 is CASSKRYKGTDTQYF. CDR3 bases: TGTGCCAGCAGCAAGCGGTACAAGGGCACAGATACGCAGTATTTT.

The V gene is TRBV9, the J gene TRBJ2-5, with 9 bases fitting TRBD2. Germline-derived CDR1 and CDR2 are SGDLS and YYNGEE. The ends lost 3 bases at V and 3 bases at J; junction bases unmatched: 3. The CDR3 consists of 14 residues. Here the CDR3 DNA reads TGTGCCAGCAGCGGGGAGCGGGAGGAAGAGACCCAGTACTTC. It codes for CASSGEREEETQYF. The full variable domain, in which reference TRBV9 and TRBJ2-5 provide the parts outside the CDR3, is DSGVTQTPKHLITATGQRVTLRCSPRSGDLSVYWYQQSLDQGLQFLIQYYNGEERAKGNILERFSAQQFPDLHSELNLSSLELGDSALYFCASSGEREEETQYFGPGTRLLVL.

The gene calls are TRBV7-9 and TRBJ1-4; tentative D call: TRBD1 (6 bases). Trimming took 1 base from V and 11 from J, leaving 11 bases between them. This CDR3 has 13 amino acids. Germline values: CDR1 SEHNR, CDR2 FQNEAQ (reference sequence). CDR3 region: CASSLGVRGKLFF. The CDR3, as DNA: TGTGCCAGCAGCTTAGGAGTGAGGGGGAAACTGTTTTTT. Based on the CDR3 plus reference TRBV7-9 and TRBJ1-4, the full variable domain is DTGVSQNPRHKITKRGQNVTFRCDPISEHNRLYWYRQTLGQGPEFLTYFQNEAQLEKSRLLSDRFSAERPKGSFSTLEIQRTEQGDSAMYLCASSLGVRGKLFFGSGTQLSVL.

V is TRBV15 and J is TRBJ2-1; weak D call: TRBD2 (5 bases). Germline V gene lookup returns CDR1 LNHNV and CDR2 YYDKDF (reference sequence). CDR3 size: 15 residues. V was cut by 3 bases and J by 1 base, with 10 bases left in between. CDR3 region: CATSRSGTSYNEQFF. Here the CDR3 DNA reads TGTGCCACCAGCAGGAGCGGAACATCCTACAATGAGCAGTTCTTC.

CDR3 nucleotides: TGTGCCAGCAGTTTAGATTCCGGGACAGGGGCCTTTTCTTGGACCGGGGAGCTGTTTTTT. Protein sequence: CASSLDSGTGAFSWTGELFF. The chain is built from TRBV27 and TRBJ2-2, with 10 bases matching TRBD1. V shed 2 bases and J 5 bases; nucleotides not matched to a gene: 17. There are 20 residues in the CDR3. The germline V gene encodes CDR1 MNHEY and CDR2 SMNVEV (reference sequence).

This clone was seen only a few times. The chain uses TRBV7-9 and TRBJ2-5; no clear D. Germline V gives CDR1 SEHNR, CDR2 FQNEAQ (reference sequence). The CDR3 runs to 15 residues. The V end lost 5 bases, the J end lost 4 bases, and 17 bases lay between the germline ends. The CDR3 is CASSKQTFSGETQYF. CDR3 DNA: TGTGCCAGCAGCAAACAGACGTTCTCAGGAGAGACCCAGTACTTC.

Here the CDR3 reads CASSLLTSTGSNTEAFF. The CDR3 coding sequence is TGTGCCAGCAGTCTGTTAACATCGACGGGGTCTAACACTGAAGCTTTCTTT. This rearrangement joins TRBV27 to TRBJ1-1; no clear D. This CDR3 contains 17 residues. V lost 5 bases and J lost 2, with 21 bases in between. The germline V gene has CDR1 MNHEY and CDR2 SMNVEV (reference sequence).

The CDR3: CALLGGSTDTQYF. The CDR3 nucleotides are TGTGCCTTACTGGGCGGGAGCACAGATACGCAGTATTTT. The chain is built from TRBV30 and TRBJ2-3; perhaps TRBD2 as D (5 bases). The V end was cut by 7 bases, the J end by 0 bases, with 11 bases between. Germline lookup yields CDR1 GTSNPN and CDR2 SVGIG (reference sequence). CDR3 length equals 13 residues.

The chain combines TRBV5-1 with TRBJ1-2; a possible D gene is TRBD1 (5 bases). CDR1 is SGHRS and CDR2 is YFSETQ in the germline V gene. Trimming left V 4 bases short and J 3 bases short, with 16 bases between. The CDR3 totals 15 residues. This chain's CDR3 is CASSDYRKTDYGYTF. CDR3 sequence (DNA): TGCGCCAGCAGCGACTACAGGAAGACAGACTATGGCTACACCTTC.

This chain links TRBV28 with TRBJ1-2, with TRBD1 as a possible D gene (6 bases). V was pared by 7 bases and J by 5 bases, with 20 bases between. CDR3 length: 15 amino acids. Germline values: CDR1 MDHEN, CDR2 SYDVKM. In nucleotides, the CDR3 is TGTGCCAGCAAACATAGGACAGAAACCTCTTATGGCTACACCTTC. The encoded protein is CASKHRTETSYGYTF.

The V call is TRBV14, the J call TRBJ1-1, with no clear D. The germline gives CDR1 SGHDN, CDR2 FVKESK. Trimming left V 0 bases short and J 12 bases short, with 14 bases between. This CDR3 contains 13 residues. The CDR3 nucleotides read TGTGCCAGCAGCCAAGATCTCTCCCTCCGAACTTTCTTT. This codes for CASSQDLSLRTFF.

The chain employs TRBV15 and TRBJ2-3, with a tentative D call TRBD1 (5 bases). CDR1 and CDR2 (germline): LNHNV, YYDKDF (reference sequence). The CDR3 runs to 13 residues. Trimming took 3 bases from V and 4 from J, leaving 8 bases between them. The CDR3 region is CATSRQGADTQYF. The CDR3 DNA sequence: TGTGCCACCAGCAGGCAGGGTGCAGATACGCAGTATTTT. The variable domain in full, completed from reference TRBV15 and TRBJ2-3, reads DAMVIQNPRYQVTQFGKPVTLSCSQTLNHNVMYWYQQKSSQAPKLLFHYYDKDFNNEADTPDNFQSRRPNTSFCFLDIRSPGLGDTAMYLCATSRQGADTQYFGPGTRLTVL.

The count of this clone is one. At one end the junction does not follow the germline gene, possibly because of a read error. V usage is TRBV5-4 and J usage is TRBJ1-6, with a possible D match to TRBD1 (5 bases). The CDR3 runs 15 residues. Germline V gives CDR1 SGHNT, CDR2 YYREEE (reference sequence). The CDR3 protein is CTSSLDTRKNSPLHF. In DNA, the CDR3 is TGTACCAGCAGCTTGGACACTCGTAAGAATTCACCCCTCCACTTT.

The chain is built from TRBV2 and TRBJ1-2; D gene unclear. The CDR3 is 12 amino acids. V gave up 4 bases and J gave up 6 bases, with 9 bases separating them. Germline-derived CDR1 and CDR2 are SNHLY and FYNNEI. The CDR3 DNA sequence: TGTGCCAGCAGTGGGTCAGACGATGGCTACACCTTC. It codes for CASSGSDDGYTF.

The V call is TRBV28, the J call TRBJ1-2, with D unresolved. With 8 bases removed from V and 8 bases from J, the gap between germline ends came to 15 bases. Germline values: CDR1 MDHEN, CDR2 SYDVKM. CDR3 length: 12 residues. CDR3 DNA sequence: TGTGCCAGCGGTGAGGGAACCGGCGGCTACACCTTC. Translating it yields CASGEGTGGYTF.

The rearrangement links TRBV11-2 to TRBJ2-5; TRBD1 or TRBD2 may be the D gene (5 bases each). Germline CDR1 and CDR2: SGHAT and FQNNGV. The CDR3 has 17 amino acids. V was shortened by 4 bases and J by 1 base, with 19 bases between the two germline ends. The CDR3 nucleotides read TGTGCCAGCAGCTCAACCCCAACCGGGACGGGCCAAGAGACCCAGTACTTC. Amino acids: CASSSTPTGTGQETQYF.

The chain links TRBV10-3 to TRBJ1-6; the D is unclear. CDR1 and CDR2 from the germline V gene are ENHRY and SYGVKD. Trimming left V 4 bases short and J 7 bases short, with 8 bases between. The CDR3 consists of 13 residues. The CDR3 region has the DNA TGTGCCATCAGTGCGGTAGAAAATTCACCCCTCCACTTT. It specifies CAISAVENSPLHF.

V usage is TRBV7-9 and J usage is TRBJ1-1; 11 positions agree with TRBD1. CDR3 length: 15 residues. Trimming cost V 0 bases and J 10 bases; bases outside gene matches: 7. Germline V gives CDR1 SEHNR, CDR2 FQNEAQ (reference sequence). The CDR3 nucleotides are TGTGCCAGCAGCTTAGCCGGGACAGGGGGTTGGGGAGCTTTCTTT. Its protein is CASSLAGTGGWGAFF. Drawing the rest from reference TRBV7-9 and TRBJ1-1, the complete variable domain is DTGVSQNPRHKITKRGQNVTFRCDPISEHNRLYWYRQTLGQGPEFLTYFQNEAQLEKSRLLSDRFSAERPKGSFSTLEIQRTEQGDSAMYLCASSLAGTGGWGAFFGQGTRLTVV.

The chain links TRBV4-2 to TRBJ1-1; a possible D gene is TRBD1 (5 bases). V lost 3 bases, J lost 11 bases, and 25 bases lay in between. Per the germline V gene, CDR1 is LGHNA and CDR2 is YNFKEQ. The CDR3 covers 16 residues. The CDR3 loop reads CASSQGLAGSGGRAFF. Here the CDR3 DNA reads TGTGCCAGCAGCCAGGGACTCGCAGGGTCGGGGGGGAGGGCTTTCTTT.

The rearrangement uses TRBV19 and TRBJ1-5, with D maybe TRBD1 (6 bases). In germline, CDR1 is LNHDA, CDR2 SQIVND (reference sequence). This CDR3 comprises 17 residues. The V gene lost 2 bases and the J gene lost 1 base, with 15 bases spanning the gap. CDR3 nucleotides: TGTGCCAGTAGTATATTGGTTTTGGGGGGCAGCAATCAGCCCCAGCATTTT. It translates to CASSILVLGGSNQPQHF.

The chain is built from TRBV18 and TRBJ2-7, with TRBD2 identical over 9 bases. There are 16 residues in the CDR3. Losses at the gene ends were 3 bases for V and 0 bases for J; bases not matched to a gene: 6. The germline CDR1 and CDR2 sequences are KGHSH and LQKENI. In DNA form, the CDR3 reads TGTGCCAGCTCACCCCCGGGACTAGCATCCTCCTACGAGCAGTACTTC. It specifies CASSPPGLASSYEQYF.

The CDR3 sequence: CGGGGSSYNEQFF. CDR3 DNA sequence: TGCGGGGGGGGCGGTAGTTCGTACAATGAGCAGTTCTTC. The chain links TRBV29-1 to TRBJ2-1; tentative D call: TRBD2 (7 bases). CDR1 and CDR2 (germline): SQVTM, ANQGSEA. The CDR3 consists of 13 residues.

The chain is built from TRBV11-2 and TRBJ2-4, with D uncertain. The germline V gene has CDR1 SGHAT and CDR2 FQNNGV. The V gene lost 4 bases and the J gene lost 5 bases, with 6 bases spanning the gap. The CDR3 is 12 amino acids. CDR3 in DNA: TGTGCCAGCAGCTACATGGAAAACATTCAGTACTTC. Encoded protein: CASSYMENIQYF.

The chain carries TRBV18 and TRBJ2-3, with D possibly being TRBD1 (5 bases). The length of the CDR3 is 14 residues. CDR1 and CDR2 from the germline V gene are KGHSH and LQKENI. V lost 5 bases and J lost 3, with 12 bases in between. The CDR3 DNA reads as TGTGCCAGCTCAGACAGCCGACAGACAGATACGCAGTATTTT. This translates into CASSDSRQTDTQYF.

This clone appeared a single time. The chain is built from TRBV7-9 and TRBJ1-2; D unclear. The CDR3 consists of 13 residues. The germline gives CDR1 SEHNR, CDR2 FQNEAQ (reference sequence). The ends were cut back, 2 bases at V and 6 bases at J, with 10 bases in the middle. This CDR3 is CASSLSAGHGYTF. The CDR3 nucleotides are TGTGCCAGCAGCTTATCGGCTGGCCATGGCTACACCTTC.